This TCR beta chain was observed in a study of tumor-infiltrating lymphocytes in primary liver carcinoma. For the study at large: In every tissue type, samples returned a similar yield of roughly 3.5 to 8 million productive TCRbeta reads.

This clonotype was counted a few times. TCR beta cDNA was prepared out of around 460 ng total RNA by means of a constant-region primer. Employing slightly modified ARM-PCR, three nested multiplex PCR rounds were run, and these gave rise to the TCR beta libraries. In the first two PCR rounds, TRBV1-TRBV30 forward primers were paired with a C-beta reverse primer, and each round lasted roughly 10 cycles. TCRdb independently ran MiXCR on the multiplex PCR reads; one entry per CDR3 protein. Among roughly 100,000 distinct CDR3 sequences listed, around 84% were seen once. Unsorted bulk tissue (about 18-32 mg) underwent RNA and DNA co-extraction. The CDR3 is 14 amino acids. Trimming left V 7 bases short and J 8 bases short, with 20 bases between. The germline V gene has CDR1 SNHLY and CDR2 FYNNEI.

The receptor was isolated from a man aged 35 to 55 with primary liver carcinoma and hepatitis B virus infection. The sequencing sample was made of liver tumor tissue from sampling region 3. Described subset: tumor region T3, left-lateral pole. The chain joins TRBV2 to TRBJ2-5, with D maybe TRBD1 (6 bases). The CDR3: CASKAGASGETQYF. The CDR3 DNA sequence: TGTGCCAGCAAGGCAGGGGCCTCCGGGGAAACCCAGTACTTC.